Reported below is one T cell receptor (beta chain). The antigen is not known. The data are from a study of CD8+ T cells in alopecia areata. Study background: Scoring of treated patients' severity used the percentage of affected scalp area. General study points: When scalp samples are sequenced, resident alphabeta T cells of normal skin are also captured.

This CDR3 contains 15 residues. The germline CDR1 and CDR2 sequences are MGHRA and YSYEKL. Trimming cost V 0 bases and J 4 bases, with 13 bases left between them. Following extraction, RNA underwent reverse transcription to cDNA, which served as the sequencing template. Produced via immunoSEQ multiplex PCR; TCRdb's table is partial and in-frame only. The sample lists about 270,000 clones, 60% occurring once. Sample treatment: oral pan-JAK inhibitor, 5-10 mg twice daily. As part of sample collection, lesional scalp punch biopsies and peripheral blood were taken from alopecia areata patients. The TCR comes from a human donor with alopecia areata. The sequencing used CD4+ T cells sorted from blood, collected around week 54, from a patient treated with tofacitinib. J is TRBJ2-7 and V is TRBV4-1; a weak D match, TRBD2 (5 bases). The CDR3 loop is CASSQDEGRSYEQYF. The CDR3 DNA is TGCGCCAGCAGCCAAGATGAGGGCAGGAGTTACGAGCAGTACTTC.